The 9 T cell receptor beta chains presented below share a single source sample, sequenced in a study of T cells in Graves' hyperthyroidism and ophthalmopathy. What was amplified from RNA transcripts were TCR beta CDR3 regions. HTBI primers drove first-round RT-PCR of the TCR CDR3. A single record per CDR3 protein comes from TCRdb applying MiXCR to the multiplex PCR reads. The data contain 200,000 to 300,000 distinct CDR3 sequences, about a sixth of them singletons. What was sequenced was blood. The origin of the receptors is a woman aged 18-30 years with Graves' ophthalmopathy.

Remarks on this clonotype: A single base separates this from a much larger clone, so it may be a read error. J is TRBJ1-1 and V is TRBV10-2; a weak D match, TRBD1 (6 bases). Germline-derived CDR1 and CDR2 are WSHSY and SAAADI. The CDR3 loop spans 13 amino acids. The ends were cut back, 6 bases at V and 3 bases at J, with 11 bases in the middle. In DNA, the CDR3 is TGCGCCAGCAGAGCAGGGGCGTACACTGAAGCTTTCTTT. Amino acids: CASRAGAYTEAFF.

This clonotype was picked up a small number of times. V and J are TRBV7-3 and TRBJ2-3, with 9 bases matching TRBD2. The germline gives CDR1 SGHTA, CDR2 FQGTGA. With V trimmed by 0 bases and J by 3 bases, 19 bases remained unmatched. This CDR3 region has 21 residues. The CDR3 reads CASSLTSVLGGRAGRTDTQYF. CDR3 bases: TGTGCCAGCAGCTTAACGTCGGTATTGGGCGGGAGGGCCGGGAGGACAGATACGCAGTATTTT.

This clonotype has at least ten counts. The V gene is TRBV7-2, the J gene TRBJ2-7; 8 nucleotides align to TRBD2. The CDR3 is made up of 15 amino acids. Germline V lookup: CDR1 SGHTA, CDR2 FQGNSA. Trimming cost V 5 bases and J 4 bases; bases outside gene matches: 10. CDR3 in DNA: TGTGCCAGCAGCCCACCGCGGGGGGCCCCTTACGAGCAGTACTTC. Amino acids: CASSPPRGAPYEQYF.

This clonotype has a count of ten or more. CDR3 sequence reads: CASSILAGGPYNEQFF. The CDR3 coding sequence is TGTGCCAGTAGTATTCTAGCGGGAGGGCCCTACAATGAGCAGTTCTTC. V usage is TRBV19 and J usage is TRBJ2-1, with 12 bases fitting TRBD2. The length of the CDR3 is 16 residues. In germline, CDR1 is LNHDA, CDR2 SQIVND (reference sequence). Trimming cost V 3 bases and J 2 bases; bases outside gene matches: 2.

This clonotype was detected ten times or more. The J gene is TRBJ1-2, the V gene TRBV20-1, with D perhaps matching TRBD1 (5 bases). Trimming shortened V by 4 bases and J by 4 bases, and 16 bases separated the two germline ends. The germline V gene encodes CDR1 DFQATT and CDR2 SNEGSKA (reference sequence). The CDR3 runs 14 residues. The CDR3, as DNA: TGCAGTGCTATGGCAGAGGGGTTAGGCTATGGCTACACCTTC. Translating gives CSAMAEGLGYGYTF.

This clonotype was detected ten times or more. J is TRBJ2-5 and V is TRBV14; D is ambiguous. The CDR3 runs 15 residues. Trimming stripped 8 bases from V and 4 bases from J, with 20 bases between. Germline CDR1 and CDR2: SGHDN and FVKESK. CDR3 loop: CASSTLGVGGETQYF. CDR3 in DNA: TGTGCCAGCTCTACCCTTGGGGTTGGCGGAGAGACCCAGTACTTC.

The table lists this clonotype with many counts. The chain is built from TRBV18 and TRBJ2-1, with D perhaps given as TRBD1 or TRBD2 (6 bases each). Germline assignment: CDR1 KGHSH and CDR2 LQKENI. V was trimmed by 3 bases and J by 5 bases, leaving 14 bases between them. This CDR3 is built from 15 residues. The DNA of the CDR3 is TGTGCCAGCTCACCCCAGTGGGGGGCCCACAATGAGCAGTTCTTC. It encodes CASSPQWGAHNEQFF.

In this sample, this clonotype turned up many times. The chain combines TRBV28 with TRBJ2-3, with TRBD1 identical over 7 bases. The CDR3 consists of 14 residues. Germline V gene lookup returns CDR1 MDHEN and CDR2 SYDVKM. The trim removed 6 bases at V and 3 bases at J, leaving 6 bases unmatched. The DNA for the CDR3 is TGTGCCAGCAGGCGACAGGGAAGGACAGATACGCAGTATTTT. Protein sequence: CASRRQGRTDTQYF.

This clonotype appeared a few times. The J gene is TRBJ2-7, the V gene TRBV5-6, with 9 bases identical to TRBD1. The CDR3 sequence is 16 residues long. Germline V CDR1 and CDR2: SGHDT, YYEEEE. The trim removed 0 bases at V and 3 bases at J, leaving 7 bases unmatched. CDR3 residues: CASSLAGTGRFYEQYF. The CDR3 DNA follows: TGTGCCAGCAGCTTGGCCGGGACAGGGAGGTTCTACGAGCAGTACTTC.